The source of this T cell receptor (beta chain) is a study of neoadjuvant anti-PD-1 for oral cavity cancer. Method: immunoSEQ multiplex PCR; TCRdb's copy keeps in-frame clones and lacks some. This sample carries about 15,000 clones, about 44% of them seen once, and the ten largest clones take about 39%. Time point noted: after neoadjuvant nivolumab, at surgical resection. This clone was seen a few times. The junction departs from germline at one end; a sequencing error may be responsible. The sample in question was tumor tissue, obtained after nivolumab (anti-PD-1) treatment. The TCR comes from a person between 40 and 85 years old with oral cavity squamous cell carcinoma.

The CDR3 region has the DNA TGCAGTGCTAGAAACCGGGACAGGGTAAATTTT. Amino acids: CSARNRDRVNF. The chain joins TRBV20-1 to TRBJ1-4; 9 positions match TRBD1. Germline V gene lookup returns CDR1 DFQATT and CDR2 SNEGSKA (reference sequence). The CDR3 is made up of 11 amino acids.